One sample yielded the 4 T cell receptor beta chains listed below, sequenced in a study of T-cell reconstitution after alpha-beta-depleted transplantation in children (dated by TCRdb to 2015 to 2016). The method behind the library was PCR. For sequencing, an Illumina HiSeq 2500 was employed. Molecular barcoding was employed in the preparation of TCR libraries, with unique molecular identifiers being used to normalize TCRbeta repertoire quantification. TCRdb handled the public reads itself, with Q25 trimming in fastp and clone calling in MiXCR, and kept productive beta chains. Rows matching on CDR3 protein sequence are summarized as one entry with the most common DNA and genes. Here the sample has about 540,000 distinct CDR3 sequences; approximately 20% occur a single time. The ten largest clonotypes hold around 3.3% of the sample. Sequenced here: PBMCs from the stem cell graft donor, sampled from the stem cell graft. The source of these receptors is a human donor who donated a stem cell graft to a child with acute lymphoblastic leukemia.

V is TRBV7-2 and J is TRBJ2-7; D is ambiguous. The CDR3 sequence is 15 residues long. Deletions cut 5 bases from V and 0 bases from J, with 14 bases between. Germline-derived CDR1 and CDR2 are SGHTA and FQGNSA. In DNA, the CDR3 is TGTGCCAGCAGCCCCGACTGGGTGAGCTCCTACGAGCAGTACTTC. Translated, it gives CASSPDWVSSYEQYF.

The gene calls are TRBV10-3 and TRBJ1-1; 9 bases align to TRBD1. After removal of 4 bases from V and 8 bases from J, the junction contained 2 bases not matched to a gene. The CDR3 has 12 amino acids. CDR1 is ENHRY, CDR2 SYGVKD, per germline. The CDR3 region is CAISGTGVEAFF. CDR3 nucleotide sequence: TGTGCCATCAGTGGGACAGGGGTGGAAGCTTTCTTT.

The V gene is TRBV10-3, the J gene TRBJ2-1, with D unclear. V was clipped by 0 bases and J by 8 bases, with 2 bases between them. CDR3 size: 11 residues. Germline-derived CDR1 and CDR2 are ENHRY and SYGVKD. The CDR3 bases are TGTGCCATCAGTGAGTCCCATGAGCAGTTCTTC. Translation: CAISESHEQFF.

This clonotype has just a few counts. The chain recombines TRBV4-1 with TRBJ2-3; tentative D call: TRBD2 (6 bases). V was clipped by 0 bases and J by 2 bases, with 15 bases between them. CDR1 and CDR2 from the germline V gene are MGHRA and YSYEKL. The CDR3 loop spans 17 amino acids. The CDR3 protein is CASSQEGIADNTDTQYF. CDR3 in DNA: TGCGCCAGCAGCCAAGAAGGTATAGCGGATAACACAGATACGCAGTATTTT.